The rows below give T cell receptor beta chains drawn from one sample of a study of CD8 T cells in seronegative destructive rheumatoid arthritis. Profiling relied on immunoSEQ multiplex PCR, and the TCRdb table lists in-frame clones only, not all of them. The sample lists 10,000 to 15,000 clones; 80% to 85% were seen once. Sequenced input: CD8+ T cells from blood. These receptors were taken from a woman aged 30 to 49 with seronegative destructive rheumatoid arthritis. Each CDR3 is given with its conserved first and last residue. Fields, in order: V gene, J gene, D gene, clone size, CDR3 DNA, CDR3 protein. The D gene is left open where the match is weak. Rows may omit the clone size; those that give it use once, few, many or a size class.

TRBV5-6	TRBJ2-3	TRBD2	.	TGTGCCAGCAGCTTTCCGGGGGGAAGCACAGATACGCAGTATTTT	CASSFPGGSTDTQYF
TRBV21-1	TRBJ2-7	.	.	TGTGCCAGCAGCAAAGTGGGGACAGGGGTTTACGAGCAGTACTTC	CASSKVGTGVYEQYF
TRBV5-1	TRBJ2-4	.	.	TGCGCCAGCAGCTTGGGATGGCTAGCCGATAACATTCAGTACTTC	CASSLGWLADNIQYF
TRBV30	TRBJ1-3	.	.	TGTGCCTGGAGTTCCCTCTACGACACCATATATTTT	CAWSSLYDTIYF
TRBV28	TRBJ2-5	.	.	TGTGCCACCACCCCCGGCTTGGAGGAGACCCAGTACTTC	CATTPGLEETQYF
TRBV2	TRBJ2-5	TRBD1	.	TGTGCCAGCAGTGCCGTTCGACAGGGGGTCCAAGAGACCCAGTACTTC	CASSAVRQGVQETQYF
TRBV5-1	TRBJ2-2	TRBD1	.	TGCGCCAGCAGCTTGCGCGGACAGGAGAACACCGGGGAGCTGTTTTTT	CASSLRGQENTGELFF
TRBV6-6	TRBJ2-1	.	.	TGTGCCAGCACCCACGAGATTTTACGTACCTACAATGAGCAGTTCTTC	CASTHEILRTYNEQFF
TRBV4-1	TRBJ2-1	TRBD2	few	TGCGCCAGCAGCCAAGGCCCCCTCCCGGGGGGAGGCAATGAGCAGTTCTTC	CASSQGPLPGGGNEQFF
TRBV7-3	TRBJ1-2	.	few	TGTGCCAGCAGCTCCACGACAGAAGGTTCTATCTATGGCTACACCTTC	CASSSTTEGSIYGYTF
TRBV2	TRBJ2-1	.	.	TGTGCCAGCAGTGAATTGCTCCTCCTATACAATGAGCAGTTCTTC	CASSELLLLYNEQFF
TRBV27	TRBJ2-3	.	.	TGTGCCAGCAGTCACAGACCGGGGTACACGCAGTATTTT	CASSHRPGYTQYF
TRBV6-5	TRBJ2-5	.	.	TGTGCCAGCAGGGCGGGACCCGGAGAGACCCAGTACTTC	CASRAGPGETQYF
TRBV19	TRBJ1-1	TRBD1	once	TGTGCCAGTAATCCGGGACAGGGTTTGTCTGAAGCTTTCTTT	CASNPGQGLSEAFF
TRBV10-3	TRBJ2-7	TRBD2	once	TGTGCCATCAGGGACCCTGGACGGGACTACGGGGAGCAGTACTTC	CAIRDPGRDYGEQYF
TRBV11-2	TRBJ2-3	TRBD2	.	TGTGCCAGCAGCCCCCAACCCAGCGGGGGAACAGATACGCAGTATTTT	CASSPQPSGGTDTQYF
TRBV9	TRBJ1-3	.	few	TGTGCCAGCAGTGGTAGCTCTGGAAACACCATATATTTT	CASSGSSGNTIYF
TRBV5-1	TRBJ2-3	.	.	TGCGCCAGCACCTTTCCAGGTAAAGGCACAGATACGCAGTATTTT	CASTFPGKGTDTQYF
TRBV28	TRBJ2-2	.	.	TGTGCCAGCAGGGGCGCGAACACCGGGGAGCTGTTTTTT	CASRGANTGELFF
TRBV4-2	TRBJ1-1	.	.	TGTGCCAGCACCAAAGACCAGTACGGCGGTTACACTGAAGCTTTCTTT	CASTKDQYGGYTEAFF
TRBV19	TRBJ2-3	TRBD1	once	TGTGCCAGTAGTATTTTTGGGACAGGGGGTTCTATCAACACAGATACGCAGTATTTT	CASSIFGTGGSINTDTQYF
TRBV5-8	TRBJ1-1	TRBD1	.	TGTGCCAGCGACAGGGGGCTAGGGAACACTGAAGCTTTCTTT	CASDRGLGNTEAFF
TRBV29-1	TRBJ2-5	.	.	TGCAGCGTTGACGGCGGGGGCGAGGAGACCCAGTACTTC	CSVDGGGEETQYF
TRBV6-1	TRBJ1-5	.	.	TGTGCCAGCAGATCGGGAGGGGGCAATCAGCCCCAGCATTTT	CASRSGGGNQPQHF
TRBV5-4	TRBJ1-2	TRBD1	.	TGTGCCAGCAGCTCCGGGACAGAAATTGAGGCCCGGTTTGGCTACACCTTC	CASSSGTEIEARFGYTF
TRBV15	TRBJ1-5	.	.	TGTGCCACCAGCAGAGACCGGTACAGGGACGATCAGCCCCAGCATTTT	CATSRDRYRDDQPQHF
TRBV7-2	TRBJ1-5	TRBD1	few	TGTGCCAGCAGCTTAGGTCAGGGGGCAGGTCAGCCCCAGCATTTT	CASSLGQGAGQPQHF
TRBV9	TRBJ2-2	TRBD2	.	TGTGCCAGCAGCGCCTATCTAGCGGGGCCGAACACCGGGGAGCTGTTTTTT	CASSAYLAGPNTGELFF
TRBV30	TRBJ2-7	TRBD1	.	TGTGCCTGGAGTCAGCGCGACAGGGCTTCTTACGAGCAGTACTTC	CAWSQRDRASYEQYF
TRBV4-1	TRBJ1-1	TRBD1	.	TGCGCCAGCAGCCAAACCCCGACAGGGGCGTCGGCTTTCTTT	CASSQTPTGASAFF
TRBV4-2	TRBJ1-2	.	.	TGTGCCAGCAGCCAAGAGGCGGGATGGTACGGCTACACCTTC	CASSQEAGWYGYTF
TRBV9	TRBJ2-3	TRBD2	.	TGTGCCAGCAGCTTGGGACTAGCGGGTGGCACAGATACGCAGTATTTT	CASSLGLAGGTDTQYF
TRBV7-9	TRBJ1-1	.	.	TGTGCCAGCAGCCCAGGGGTTGGGTACTCGAACACTGAAGCTTTCTTT	CASSPGVGYSNTEAFF
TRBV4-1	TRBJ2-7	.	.	TGCGCCAGCAGCCGAGAGGGAGGAGTTGTTTCCTACGAGCAGTACTTC	CASSREGGVVSYEQYF
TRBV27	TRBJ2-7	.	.	TGTGCCAGCAGTTTATCGGAGGCACTAACCTACGAGCAGTACTTC	CASSLSEALTYEQYF
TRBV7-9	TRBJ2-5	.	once	TGTGCCATCGTCGCCGGGTCCGAACAAGAGACCCAGTACTTC	CAIVAGSEQETQYF
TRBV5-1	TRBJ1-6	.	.	TGCGCCAGCAGCTTGACAGGGTACGAAAATTCACCCCTCCACTTT	CASSLTGYENSPLHF
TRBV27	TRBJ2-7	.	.	TGTGCCAGCAGCTACTACCAGGGTGGCGAGCAGTACTTC	CASSYYQGGEQYF
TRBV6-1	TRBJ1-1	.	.	TGTGCCACCCTGGGGCAGAACACTGAAGCTTTCTTT	CATLGQNTEAFF
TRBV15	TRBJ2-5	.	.	TGTGCCACCAGCAGCTTACTAGAGACCCAGTACTTC	CATSSLLETQYF